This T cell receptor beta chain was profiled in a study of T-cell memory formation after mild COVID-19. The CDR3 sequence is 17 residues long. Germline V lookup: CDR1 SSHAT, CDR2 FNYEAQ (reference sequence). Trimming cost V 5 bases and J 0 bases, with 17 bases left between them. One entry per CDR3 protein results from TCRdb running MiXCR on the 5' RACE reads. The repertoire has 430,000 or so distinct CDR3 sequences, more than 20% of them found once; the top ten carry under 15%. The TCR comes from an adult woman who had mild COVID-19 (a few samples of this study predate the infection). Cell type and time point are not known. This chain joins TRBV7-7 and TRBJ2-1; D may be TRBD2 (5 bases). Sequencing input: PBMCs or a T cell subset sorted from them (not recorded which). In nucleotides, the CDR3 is TGTGCCAGCAGCGAGCTCGGACTGGCTAGCTCCTACAATGAGCAGTTCTTC. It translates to CASSELGLASSYNEQFF. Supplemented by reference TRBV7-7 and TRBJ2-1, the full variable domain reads GAGVSQSPRYKVTKRGQDVTLRCDPISSHATLYWYQQALGQGPEFLTYFNYEAQPDKSGLPSDRFSAERPEGSISTLTIQRTEQRDSAMYRCASSELGLASSYNEQFFGPGTRLTVL.